This T cell receptor beta chain was observed in a study of blood T cell repertoires in COVID-19. The CDR3 is 13 residues long. Between the trimmed V and J ends, which lost 6 bases and 6 bases, there was a span of 11 bases. Germline values: CDR1 SNHLY, CDR2 FYNNEI. The study drew participants aged about 18 to 89 years from roughly 25 US areas. Assay: immunoSEQ multiplex PCR; the TCRdb copy retains only in-frame clones and omits some. This sample has 150,000 to 200,000 clones; around 79% occur once, and the top ten carry approximately 9.9%. The sample consisted of PBMCs or T cells enriched from blood (not recorded which). The chain employs TRBV2 and TRBJ2-2, with a tentative D call TRBD1 (6 bases). This TCR was sampled from a man in his fifties who had recovered from COVID-19. For the CDR3, the DNA is TGTGCCAGCAGAGTTCAGGGGCCCGGGGAGCTGTTTTTT. Translated: CASRVQGPGELFF. The whole variable domain, filled in from reference TRBV2 and TRBJ2-2, reads EPEVTQTPSHQVTQMGQEVILRCVPISNHLYFYWYRQILGQKVEFLVSFYNNEISEKSEIFDDQFSVERPDGSNFTLKIRSTKLEDSAMYFCASRVQGPGELFFGEGSRLTVL.